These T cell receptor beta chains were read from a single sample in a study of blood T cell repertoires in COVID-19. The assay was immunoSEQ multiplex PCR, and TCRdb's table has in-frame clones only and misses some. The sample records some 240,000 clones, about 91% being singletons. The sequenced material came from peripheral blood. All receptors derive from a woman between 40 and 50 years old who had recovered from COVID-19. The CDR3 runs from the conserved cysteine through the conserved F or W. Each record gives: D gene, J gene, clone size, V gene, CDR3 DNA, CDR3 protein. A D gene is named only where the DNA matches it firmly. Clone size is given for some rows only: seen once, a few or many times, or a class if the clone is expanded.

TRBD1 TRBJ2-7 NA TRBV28 TGTGCCAGCACTTCGGGACAGGGGGCCTACGAGCAGTACTTC CASTSGQGAYEQYF
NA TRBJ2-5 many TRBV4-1 TGCGCCAGCAGCCAAGGAGGGCTTCGCCAAGAGACCCAGTACTTC CASSQGGLRQETQYF
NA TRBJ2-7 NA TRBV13 TGTGCCAGCAGCTTAGGGGCGGGATCGGACGAGCAGTACTTC CASSLGAGSDEQYF
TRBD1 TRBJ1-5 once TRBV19 TGTGCCAGTAGTCCGACAGGGGGCGGTCAGCCCCAGCATTTT CASSPTGGGQPQHF
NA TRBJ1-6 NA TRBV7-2 TGTGCCAGCAGCTTTGAACAGGTTGGGGATGGGGGGTCACCCCTCCACTTT CASSFEQVGDGGSPLHF
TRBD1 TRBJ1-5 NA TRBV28 TGTGCCAGCAGTTTCGTCGGACAGGGGGTGAGATATAGCAATCAGCCCCAGCATTTT CASSFVGQGVRYSNQPQHF
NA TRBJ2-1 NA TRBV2 TGTGCCAGCAGTGAACGGGGGAGACTTTACAATGAGCAGTTCTTC CASSERGRLYNEQFF
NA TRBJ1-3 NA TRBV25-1 TGTGCCAGCAGTGAACATGGGGCAGGAAACACCATATATTTT CASSEHGAGNTIYF
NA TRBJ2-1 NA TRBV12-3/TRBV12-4 TGTGCCAGCAGTTTTATGAATGAGCAGTTCTTC CASSFMNEQFF
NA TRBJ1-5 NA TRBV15 TGTGCCACCAGCAGAGCCAGGGTCGGCCAGCCCCAGCATTTT CATSRARVGQPQHF
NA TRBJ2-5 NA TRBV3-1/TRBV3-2 TGTGCCAGCAGCCACAGGGTCCAAGAGACCCAGTACTTC CASSHRVQETQYF
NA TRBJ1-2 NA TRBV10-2 TGCGCCAGCAGCCCGAACTACGGTGGCTACACCTTC CASSPNYGGYTF
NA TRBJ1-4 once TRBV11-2 TGTGCCAGCAGGGACATAAAAGATCTGGAAAAACTGTTTTTT CASRDIKDLEKLFF
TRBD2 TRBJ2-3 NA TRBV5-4 TGTGCCAGCAGCCCTGTAATCTCGGGAGGTCCAGATACGCAGTATTTT CASSPVISGGPDTQYF
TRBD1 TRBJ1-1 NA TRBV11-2 TGTGCCAGCCAAACAGGGGGCATGAACACTGAAGCTTTCTTT CASQTGGMNTEAFF
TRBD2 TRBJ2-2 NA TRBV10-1 TGCGCCAGCAGTGGTGGGAGGGTTACCGGGGAGCTGTTTTTT CASSGGRVTGELFF
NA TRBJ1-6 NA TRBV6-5 TGTGCCAGCAGTTTCGGGGGGGTCTCACCCCTCCACTTT CASSFGGVSPLHF
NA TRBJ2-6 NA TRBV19 TGTGCCAGTAGTTCGGACAGCGGCTCTGGGGCCAACGTCCTGACTTTC CASSSDSGSGANVLTF
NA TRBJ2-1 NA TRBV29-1 TGCAGCGTTCGAATACAGGGTTACTTTGAGCAGTTCTTC CSVRIQGYFEQFF
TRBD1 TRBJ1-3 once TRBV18 TGTGCCAGCTCACCCTTTGACAGGGCCGGGAACACCATATATTTT CASSPFDRAGNTIYF
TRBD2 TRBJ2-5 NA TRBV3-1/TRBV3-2 TGTGCCAGCAGCCATATAGCGGGGGGGGCGGAGACCCAGTACTTC CASSHIAGGAETQYF
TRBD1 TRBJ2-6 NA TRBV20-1 TGCAGTGCTAGTAGCCATATGGACAGGGGATCTTCTGGGGCCAACGTCCTGACTTTC CSASSHMDRGSSGANVLTF
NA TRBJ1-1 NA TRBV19 TGTGCCAGTAGTATGGGTAGAGGGGGAAGGGCTTTCTTT CASSMGRGGRAFF
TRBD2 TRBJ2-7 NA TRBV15 TGTGCCACCAGCAGAGGAAGCGGGGGGGCTGACGAGCAGTACTTC CATSRGSGGADEQYF
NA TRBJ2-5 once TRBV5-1 TGCGCCAGCAGCCGCGGGGCAGAGACCCAGTACTTC CASSRGAETQYF
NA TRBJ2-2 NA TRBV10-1 TGCGCCAGCAGTGAGTCACTCACCGGGGAGCTGTTTTTT CASSESLTGELFF
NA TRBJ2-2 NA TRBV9 TGTGCCAGCTCCCAAACAGGGTCGGGAAACACCGGGGAGCTGTTTTTT CASSQTGSGNTGELFF
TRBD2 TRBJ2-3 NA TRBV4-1 TGCGCCAGCAGCCAAGAGGGTGGAAGCCTAGCGGGGGATACGCAGTATTTT CASSQEGGSLAGDTQYF
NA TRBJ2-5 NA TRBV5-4 TGTGCCAGCAGTCAGCAGACAAATGAGGAGACCCAGTACTTC CASSQQTNEETQYF
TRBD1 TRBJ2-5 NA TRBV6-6 TGTGCCAGCAGTTACACCGGACAGGGGTCCCCAGAGACCCAGTACTTC CASSYTGQGSPETQYF
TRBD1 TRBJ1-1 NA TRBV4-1 TGCGCCAGCAGCCCGCACTTCCCAGGGGGAATGAACACTGAAGCTTTCTTT CASSPHFPGGMNTEAFF
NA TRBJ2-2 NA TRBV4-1 TGCGCCAGCAGCCAAGGGCGAGGATACACCGGGGAGCTGTTTTTT CASSQGRGYTGELFF
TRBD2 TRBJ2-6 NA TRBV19 TGTGCCAGTAGTATCCCCCCACTAGCGGGTTGGGCTGGGGCCAACGTCCTGACTTTC CASSIPPLAGWAGANVLTF
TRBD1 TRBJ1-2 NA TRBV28 TGTGCCAGCAGTAAAGGGGGCGCGTATGGCTACACCTTC CASSKGGAYGYTF
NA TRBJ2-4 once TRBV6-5 TGTGCCAGCGGGCCGGATGGGTTCGGCAAAAACATTCAGTACTTC CASGPDGFGKNIQYF
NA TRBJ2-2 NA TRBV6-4 TGTGCCACCCGAGGCGGGACGAACACCGGGGAGCTGTTTTTT CATRGGTNTGELFF
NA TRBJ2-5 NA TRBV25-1 TGTGCCAGCAGAAAAACAGGGCCAGGGGAAGAGACCCAGTACTTC CASRKTGPGEETQYF
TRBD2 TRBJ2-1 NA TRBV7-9 TGTGCCAGCACCTATGGACTAGCGCCTGACAATGAGCAGTTCTTC CASTYGLAPDNEQFF
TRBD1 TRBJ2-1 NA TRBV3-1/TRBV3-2 TGTGCCAGCAGGCTCGACAGGGGATCCTACAATGAGCAGTTCTTC CASRLDRGSYNEQFF
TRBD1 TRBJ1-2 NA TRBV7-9 TGTGCCAGCAGCTTAGCTGGGACAGACGGATATGGCTACACCTTC CASSLAGTDGYGYTF
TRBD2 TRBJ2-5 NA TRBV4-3 TGCGCCAGCAGCCGGGGGACTAGCGGGAGAGAGACCCAGTACTTC CASSRGTSGRETQYF
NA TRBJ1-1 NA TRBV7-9 TGTGCCAGCAGCGTCTGGACAGAGAACACTGAAGCTTTCTTT CASSVWTENTEAFF
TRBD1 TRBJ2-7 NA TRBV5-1 TGCGCCAGCAGGACGACAGGGAGCCTTTCGGACGAGCAGTACTTC CASRTTGSLSDEQYF
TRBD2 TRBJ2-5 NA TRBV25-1 TGTGCCAGCAGGCGGGAGGTCCAAGAGACCCAGTACTTC CASRREVQETQYF